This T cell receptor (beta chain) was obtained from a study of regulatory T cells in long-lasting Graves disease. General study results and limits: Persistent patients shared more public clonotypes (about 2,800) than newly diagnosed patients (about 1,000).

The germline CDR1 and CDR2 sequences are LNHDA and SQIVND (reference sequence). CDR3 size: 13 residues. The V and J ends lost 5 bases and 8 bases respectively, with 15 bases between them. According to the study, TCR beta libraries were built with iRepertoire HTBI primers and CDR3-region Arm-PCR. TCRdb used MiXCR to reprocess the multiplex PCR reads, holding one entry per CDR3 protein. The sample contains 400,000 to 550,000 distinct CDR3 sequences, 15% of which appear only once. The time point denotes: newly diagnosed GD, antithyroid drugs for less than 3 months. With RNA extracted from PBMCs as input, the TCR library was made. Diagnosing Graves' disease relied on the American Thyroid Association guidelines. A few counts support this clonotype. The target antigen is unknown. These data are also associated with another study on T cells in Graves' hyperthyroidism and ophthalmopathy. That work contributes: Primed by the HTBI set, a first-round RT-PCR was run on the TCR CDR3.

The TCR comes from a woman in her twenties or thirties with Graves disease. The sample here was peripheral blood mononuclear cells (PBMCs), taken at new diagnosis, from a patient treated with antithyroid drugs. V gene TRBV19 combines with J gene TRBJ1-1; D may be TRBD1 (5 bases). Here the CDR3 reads CASSSTVTGEAFF. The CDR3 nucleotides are TGTGCCAGTAGTTCTACCGTCACAGGAGAAGCTTTCTTT.